This is a list of T cell receptor beta chains from one sample in a study of regulatory T cells in long-lasting Graves disease. One entry per CDR3 protein, called by TCRdb with MiXCR from the multiplex PCR reads. Here the sample spans 560,000 or so distinct CDR3 sequences, roughly 15% being singletons. These data also featured in a second study, about T cells in Graves' hyperthyroidism and ophthalmopathy.

Specimen: peripheral blood mononuclear cells (PBMCs), collected at new diagnosis, from a patient treated with antithyroid drugs. The receptors derive from a man younger than 30 with Graves disease. Both conserved end residues are part of each CDR3. The order of the fields is J gene, V gene, clone size, D gene, CDR3 DNA, CDR3 protein. D genes are given only for firm matches. Clone size is stated in some rows and not others, as once, few, many or a class when expanded.

>TRBJ2-1|TRBV7-9|many|TRBD2
TGTGCCAGCAGCTTAGCGGGAGGGAATAAAATGAGGAATGAGCAGTTCTTC
CASSLAGGNKMRNEQFF
>TRBJ1-1|TRBV5-5|-|-
TGTGCCAGCAGCTGGCAGGGAAACACTGAAGCTTTCTTT
CASSWQGNTEAFF
>TRBJ2-1|TRBV13|-|TRBD2
TGTGCCAACAGCCGCACCGGGACTAGCATCCATGAGCAGTTCTTC
CANSRTGTSIHEQFF
>TRBJ1-1|TRBV20-1|once|-
TGCAGTGCTTCCGCGGCAGGGATGATTACTGAAGCTTTCTTT
CSASAAGMITEAFF
>TRBJ2-2|TRBV2|many|TRBD1
TGTGCCAGCAGTATACAGGGGGCGATCACCGGGGAGCTGTTTTTT
CASSIQGAITGELFF
>TRBJ1-4|TRBV3-1|-|TRBD1
TGTGCCAGCAGCCCCTCCGGGACAGTAAATGAAAAACTGTTTTTT
CASSPSGTVNEKLFF
>TRBJ1-5|TRBV6-1|few|TRBD1
TGTGCCAGCAGTGGGGACAGCCTTAGCAATCAGCCCCAGCATTTT
CASSGDSLSNQPQHF
>TRBJ2-3|TRBV5-1|many|TRBD2
TGCGCCAGCAGCTTGGGGACGTGGGAGGGCCGGACAGATACGCAGTATTTT
CASSLGTWEGRTDTQYF
>TRBJ2-1|TRBV7-2|once|-
TGTGCCAGCACCCTTACGGGGAGCGGAGAGACCCAGTTCTTC
CASTLTGSGETQFF
>TRBJ1-5|TRBV27|many|TRBD1
TGTGCCAGCAGCCGTACCACGGGACAGGGGGGTATGGCTCCTAATCAGCCCCAGCATTTT
CASSRTTGQGGMAPNQPQHF
>TRBJ2-1|TRBV18|many|TRBD1
TGTGCCAGCTCACCAAACCAGGGGGCGGCCGTACAGCAGTTCTTC
CASSPNQGAAVQQFF
>TRBJ2-1|TRBV30|many|-
TGTGCCTGGAGTGTACGATCCGGGAGAAATGAGCAGTTCTTC
CAWSVRSGRNEQFF
>TRBJ1-1|TRBV7-9|few|-
TGTGCCAGCAGCTTAGCGTCATCTGCCACTGAAGCTTTCTTT
CASSLASSATEAFF
>TRBJ1-2|TRBV12-3/TRBV12-4|few|-
TGTGCCAGTAGTCCCATCCCCGCCAGGGGTGACTATGGCTACACCTTC
CASSPIPARGDYGYTF
>TRBJ2-3|TRBV10-3|-|TRBD1
TGTGCCATCAGAGGTGGGACAGGGGGCGTCACAGATACGCAGTATTTT
CAIRGGTGGVTDTQYF
>TRBJ2-3|TRBV5-1|-|-
TGCGCCAGCAGCTTCTTGTGGGCCAGGCCGAGAGATACGCAGTATTTT
CASSFLWARPRDTQYF
>TRBJ2-7|TRBV20-1|few|-
TGCAGTGCTAGAGACAACCTCTTAAGCGAGCAGTACTTC
CSARDNLLSEQYF
>TRBJ2-7|TRBV7-9|many|TRBD2
TGTGCCAGCAGTCCCTTAAGCGGGAGCCTCTACGAGCAGTACTTC
CASSPLSGSLYEQYF
>TRBJ2-5|TRBV11-2|-|-
TGTGCCAGCAGCTTAGGGTTTGGGAGGACACAAGAGACCCAGTACTTC
CASSLGFGRTQETQYF
>TRBJ2-3|TRBV5-4|-|-
TGTGCCAGCAGCCAAGGAATGGAGGGAACAGATACGCAGTATTTT
CASSQGMEGTDTQYF
>TRBJ2-3|TRBV7-2|few|-
TGTGCCAGCAGCGAATCCTCTAGCACAGATACGCAGTATTTT
CASSESSSTDTQYF
>TRBJ2-4|TRBV9|-|-
TGTGCCAGCAGCGTAGAACTAGAGAGGAACATTCAGTACTTC
CASSVELERNIQYF
>TRBJ2-2|TRBV20-1|-|-
TGCAGTGCAAACAGGGCCACCGGGGAGCTGTTTTTT
CSANRATGELFF
>TRBJ2-5|TRBV29-1|many|-
TGCAGCGTCGAGGGTCCTGTGCCGGGGCAAGAAGAGACCCAGTACTTC
CSVEGPVPGQEETQYF
>TRBJ2-7|TRBV13|-|TRBD1
TGTGCCAGCAGCTCTACCACACAGGGGGCATTGGCCTACGAGCAGTACTTC
CASSSTTQGALAYEQYF
>TRBJ2-7|TRBV27|-|-
TGTGCCAGCGGTTATGACGAGCAGTACTTC
CASGYDEQYF
>TRBJ2-7|TRBV7-4|many|-
TGTGCCAGCAGCTTAGGTGACAGACACGAGCAGTACTTC
CASSLGDRHEQYF
>TRBJ2-2|TRBV6-1|few|-
TGTGCCAGCACCGAGGCCATTCAGGCGTCCAACAGCGGGGAGCTGTTTTTT
CASTEAIQASNSGELFF
>TRBJ2-1|TRBV2|many|TRBD1
TGTGCCAGCGGACAGGGCCGCGACAATGAGCAGTTCTTC
CASGQGRDNEQFF
>TRBJ1-1|TRBV28|few|-
TGTGCCAGCAGTTTACCGAAGAACACTGAAGCTTTCTTT
CASSLPKNTEAFF
>TRBJ1-2|TRBV27|-|-
TGTGCCAGCAGACGAGGGGGGCTTATTGATGGCTACACCTTC
CASRRGGLIDGYTF
>TRBJ1-2|TRBV4-1|-|-
TGCGCCAGCAGCCCCCCTGGGGACGCCGACCCGGCCACCTTC
CASSPPGDADPATF
>TRBJ1-2|TRBV5-1|many|-
TGCGCCAGCAGCTTGGAGACAGATAACAACTATGGCTACACCTTC
CASSLETDNNYGYTF
>TRBJ1-5|TRBV28|many|-
TGTGCCAGCAGTTCGGACTCCTACAATCAGCCCCAGCATTTT
CASSSDSYNQPQHF
>TRBJ2-1|TRBV27|many|-
TGTGCCAGCAGCTACACCGGCTCCTACAATGAGCAGTTCTTC
CASSYTGSYNEQFF
>TRBJ1-2|TRBV5-4|once|TRBD1
TGTGCCAGCAGCAGGGGACAGGGGGAAAACTATGGCTACACCTTC
CASSRGQGENYGYTF
>TRBJ2-1|TRBV2|many|TRBD2
TGTGCCAGCAGTGAACGGGCTAGCGGGAGCCCCTACAATGAGCAGTTCTTC
CASSERASGSPYNEQFF
>TRBJ1-2|TRBV10-3|few|-
TGTGCCATCAGTGAAGTTGGGACAAAAGATAACTATGGCTACACCTTC
CAISEVGTKDNYGYTF
>TRBJ2-2|TRBV15|-|-
TGTGCCACCAGCAGAGACAGCACCGGGGAGCTGTTTTTT
CATSRDSTGELFF
>TRBJ2-3|TRBV6-1|many|-
TGTGCCAGCAGTGGATCGGAGGGGGGGGCTAGCACAGATACGCAGTATTTT
CASSGSEGGASTDTQYF
>TRBJ1-2|TRBV28|few|-
TGTGCCAGCAGTACCGGGGCCTCCAACTATGGCTACACCTTC
CASSTGASNYGYTF
>TRBJ2-7|TRBV28|-|TRBD2
TGTGCCAGCAGCTCCCCCGGGGAGGGGACCTACGAGCAGTACTTC
CASSSPGEGTYEQYF
>TRBJ1-5|TRBV5-8|few|TRBD1
TGTGCCAGCAGTACAGGGGGAAGCAATCAGCCCCAGCATTTT
CASSTGGSNQPQHF
>TRBJ1-1|TRBV6-2/TRBV6-3|many|-
TGTGCCAGCCGGGGCGGCACTGAAGCTTTCTTT
CASRGGTEAFF
>TRBJ2-7|TRBV7-9|many|TRBD1
TGTGCCAGCAGCTTGAACAGGGGGCTGAACGAGCAGTACTTC
CASSLNRGLNEQYF
>TRBJ2-6|TRBV2|-|-
TGTGCCAGCAGCATCAGTCTGGGTCCTGGGGCCAACGTCCTGACTTTC
CASSISLGPGANVLTF
>TRBJ2-7|TRBV6-1|many|-
TGTGCCAGCTTTTCCGGGTCCTACGAGCAGTACTTC
CASFSGSYEQYF
>TRBJ2-7|TRBV29-1|many|TRBD1
TGCAGCGCAGTCCCGGGACAGGGACCCAGCTCCTACGAGCAGTACTTC
CSAVPGQGPSSYEQYF
>TRBJ2-5|TRBV15|few|-
TGTGCCACCAGCAGCACAGGACCCCAAGAGACCCAGTACTTC
CATSSTGPQETQYF
>TRBJ1-6|TRBV13|-|-
TGTGCCAGCAGCGCGAATTCACCCCTCCACTTT
CASSANSPLHF